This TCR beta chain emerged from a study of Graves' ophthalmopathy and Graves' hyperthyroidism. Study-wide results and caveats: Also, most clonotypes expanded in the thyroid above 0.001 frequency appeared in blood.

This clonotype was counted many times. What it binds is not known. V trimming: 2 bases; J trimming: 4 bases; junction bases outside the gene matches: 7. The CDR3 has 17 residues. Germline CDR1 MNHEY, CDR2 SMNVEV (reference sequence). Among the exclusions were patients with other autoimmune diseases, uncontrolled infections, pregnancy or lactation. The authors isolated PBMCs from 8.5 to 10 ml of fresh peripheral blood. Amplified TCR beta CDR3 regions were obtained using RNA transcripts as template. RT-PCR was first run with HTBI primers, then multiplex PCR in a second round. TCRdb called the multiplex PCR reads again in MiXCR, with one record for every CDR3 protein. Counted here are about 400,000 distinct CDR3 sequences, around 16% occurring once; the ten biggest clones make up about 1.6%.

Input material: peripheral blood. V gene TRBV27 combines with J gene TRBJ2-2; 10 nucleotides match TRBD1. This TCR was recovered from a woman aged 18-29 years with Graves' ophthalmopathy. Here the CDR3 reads CASSLRSTGGVTGELFF. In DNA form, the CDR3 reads TGTGCCAGCAGTTTAAGGTCGACAGGGGGCGTCACCGGGGAGCTGTTTTTT.